The next 23 T cell receptor beta chains were all read from a single sample in a study of T-cell memory formation after mild COVID-19. TCRdb re-called the 5' RACE reads through MiXCR, storing one row per CDR3 protein. Of 350,000 to 500,000 distinct CDR3 sequences in the sample, 20% to 30% were seen once. The sequenced material came from PBMCs or a T cell subset sorted from them (not recorded which). All receptors come from an adult woman who had mild COVID-19 (a few samples of this study predate the infection). Cell type and time point are not known.

The V gene is TRBV11-3, the J gene TRBJ2-3; 7 bases fit TRBD2. CDR1 and CDR2 (germline): SGHNT, YENEEA. V shed 6 bases, J shed 2 bases, and the junction held 11 bases outside the gene matches. This CDR3 has 16 residues. CDR3 nucleotide sequence: TGTGCCAGCAGTCGAGGACTAGTGAGGGACACAGATACGCAGTATTTT. This sequence encodes CASSRGLVRDTDTQYF.

This clonotype was counted only a few times. The chain carries TRBV14 and TRBJ2-3; D uncertain. The germline V and J ends were trimmed by 0 bases and 5 bases, with 6 bases remaining between them. Germline CDR1 SGHDN, CDR2 FVKESK. CDR3 length: 13 amino acids. CDR3 DNA sequence: TGTGCCAGCAGCCAAGATTGGGTAGATACGCAGTATTTT. Its translation: CASSQDWVDTQYF.

This chain links TRBV7-9 with TRBJ2-7, with D perhaps matching TRBD2 (5 bases). V lost 6 bases and J 2 bases, leaving 14 bases between the germline ends. Germline-derived CDR1 and CDR2 are SEHNR and FQNEAQ (reference sequence). This CDR3 contains 14 residues. The CDR3 region has the DNA TGTGCCAGCAGTCAAAAGGGAGAGACCTACGAGCAGTACTTC. This codes for CASSQKGETYEQYF.

The chain has TRBV27 and TRBJ1-5; TRBD1 might be the D (6 bases). This CDR3 is built from 16 residues. In germline, CDR1 is MNHEY, CDR2 SMNVEV (reference sequence). V was pared by 4 bases and J by 0 bases, with 13 bases between. CDR3 DNA sequence: TGTGCCAGCAGTTCTCTACAGGGTTATAGCAATCAGCCCCAGCATTTT. It translates to CASSSLQGYSNQPQHF.

The chain uses TRBV10-3 and TRBJ2-1; 9 bases fit TRBD1. V gave up 8 bases and J gave up 4 bases; unmatched junction bases: 3. Looked up from germline, CDR1 is ENHRY and CDR2 is SYGVKD. This CDR3 has 13 residues. The CDR3: CAISGQGYNEQFF. DNA of the CDR3: TGTGCCATCTCGGGACAGGGATACAATGAGCAGTTCTTC.

This clonotype was seen at least ten times. The rearrangement links TRBV11-2 to TRBJ2-5, with 8 bases identical to TRBD1. The junction had 6 bases not matched to a gene; V was cut back by 5 bases and J by 1 base. Germline loops: CDR1 SGHAT, CDR2 FQNNGV. The length of the CDR3 is 15 residues. DNA of the CDR3: TGTGCCAGCAGCCTAGGGACAGGACTCCAAGAGACCCAGTACTTC. This sequence encodes CASSLGTGLQETQYF.

The V call is TRBV5-1, the J call TRBJ2-3; 8 nucleotides line up with TRBD1. Trimming removed 3 bases from V and 5 bases from J; junction bases left unmatched: 5. Germline lookup yields CDR1 SGHRS and CDR2 YFSETQ. The CDR3 totals 14 residues. This CDR3 reads CASSYGQGVDTQYF. CDR3 coding DNA: TGCGCCAGCAGCTACGGACAGGGTGTAGATACGCAGTATTTT.

In its sample, this clonotype was seen many times. The chain carries TRBV7-2 and TRBJ1-5; 7 bases fit TRBD1. This CDR3 has 14 amino acids. V gave up 6 bases and J gave up 4 bases; unmatched junction bases: 6. The germline gives CDR1 SGHTA, CDR2 FQGNSA. CDR3: CASRRQGWNQPQHF. CDR3 nucleotides: TGTGCCAGCAGGCGACAGGGATGGAATCAGCCCCAGCATTTT. The full variable domain, in which reference TRBV7-2 and TRBJ1-5 provide the parts outside the CDR3, is GAGVSQSPSNKVTEKGKDVELRCDPISGHTALYWYRQSLGQGLEFLIYFQGNSAPDKSGLPSDRFSAERTGGSVSTLTIQRTQQEDSAVYLCASRRQGWNQPQHFGDGTRLSIL.

This clonotype has more than one count but fewer than ten. V gene TRBV7-9 combines with J gene TRBJ2-5; D might be TRBD1 (6 bases). V was trimmed by 1 base and J by 3 bases, leaving 12 bases between them. The CDR3 has 15 residues. Looked up from germline, CDR1 is SEHNR and CDR2 is FQNEAQ (reference sequence). The CDR3 DNA is TGTGCCAGCAGCTTAGAACCGGGACATAAAGAGACCCAGTACTTC. Protein product: CASSLEPGHKETQYF. Looking up the rest from reference TRBV7-9 and TRBJ2-5 gives the full variable domain: DTGVSQNPRHKITKRGQNVTFRCDPISEHNRLYWYRQTLGQGPEFLTYFQNEAQLEKSRLLSDRFSAERPKGSFSTLEIQRTEQGDSAMYLCASSLEPGHKETQYFGPGTRLLVL.

A few counts support this clonotype. The CDR3 loop is CASSLAPEETQYF. CDR3 bases: TGTGCCAGCAGCTTAGCTCCGGAAGAGACCCAGTACTTC. The chain couples TRBV7-8 to TRBJ2-5; D ambiguous. The ends were cut back, 0 bases at V and 3 bases at J, with 5 bases in the middle. Germline V gene lookup returns CDR1 SGHVS and CDR2 FQNEAQ. This CDR3 contains 13 residues. The entire variable domain, with the rest obtained from reference TRBV7-8 and TRBJ2-5, is as follows: GAGVSQSPRYKVAKRGQDVALRCDPISGHVSLFWYQQALGQGPEFLTYFQNEAQLDKSGLPSDRFFAERPEGSVSTLKIQRTQQEDSAVYLCASSLAPEETQYFGPGTRLLVL.

The gene calls are TRBV24-1 and TRBJ1-1, with D unclear. CDR3 length: 11 residues. The germline CDR1 and CDR2 sequences are KGHDR and SFDVKD. Between the trimmed V and J ends, which lost 2 bases and 6 bases, there was a span of 3 bases. The CDR3 loop is CATSDSSEAFF. The CDR3 coding sequence is TGTGCCACCAGTGATTCATCTGAAGCTTTCTTT.

The chain employs TRBV6-2 or TRBV6-3 and TRBJ1-6; 7 bases match TRBD1. The germline V gene encodes CDR1 MNHEY and CDR2 SVGEGT. The CDR3 spans 14 residues. V dropped 4 bases and J dropped 9; count of bases not matched to a gene: 6. The CDR3 nucleotides are TGTGCCAGCAGTTCCGACAGGGTGGCTTCACCCCTCCACTTT. Its translation is CASSSDRVASPLHF.

This clonotype was found a few times. V gene TRBV5-1 combines with J gene TRBJ2-1; D is possibly TRBD2 (6 bases). Germline CDR1 and CDR2: SGHRS and YFSETQ. The CDR3 is 15 residues long. Trimming cost V 0 bases and J 5 bases, with 12 bases left between them. CDR3 in amino acids: CASSLVTGANNEQFF. The CDR3 coding sequence is TGCGCCAGCAGCTTGGTGACGGGAGCTAACAATGAGCAGTTCTTC.

The chain joins TRBV18 to TRBJ2-1, with 10 bases fitting TRBD2. Germline CDR1 KGHSH, CDR2 LQKENI. CDR3 length: 16 amino acids. V shed 1 base and J 7 bases; nucleotides not matched to a gene: 7. The chain's CDR3 is CASSPRLLAGGNEQFF. CDR3 coding DNA: TGTGCCAGCTCACCACGTCTCTTAGCGGGAGGTAATGAGCAGTTCTTC.

The chain combines TRBV3-1 with TRBJ2-1; maybe TRBD2 (5 bases). The germline V and J ends were trimmed by 4 bases and 5 bases, with 18 bases remaining between them. This CDR3 is built from 16 residues. The germline V gene encodes CDR1 LGHDT and CDR2 YNNKEL (reference sequence). CDR3 sequence reads: CASSRGERFRNNEQFF. DNA for the CDR3: TGTGCCAGCAGCCGGGGAGAACGATTTCGTAACAATGAGCAGTTCTTC.

This clonotype was seen only once. J is TRBJ1-1 and V is TRBV6-5, with 7 bases fitting TRBD1. The germline V gene has CDR1 MNHEY and CDR2 SVGAGI. The CDR3 runs 14 residues. V gave up 6 bases and J gave up 5 bases; unmatched junction bases: 9. As DNA, the CDR3 is TGTGCCAGCAGAATCGACAGGGTCGAAACTGAAGCTTTCTTT. Amino acids: CASRIDRVETEAFF.

This clonotype was counted once. V gene TRBV5-1 combines with J gene TRBJ1-1; 9 bases are shared with TRBD1. V shed 0 bases, J shed 7 bases, and the junction held 13 bases outside the gene matches. The CDR3 length is 17 residues. The germline CDR1 and CDR2 sequences are SGHRS and YFSETQ. For the CDR3, the DNA is TGCGCCAGCAGCTTGGTTCCTTTGGGACAGGGATTGAATGAAGCTTTCTTT. Translating it yields CASSLVPLGQGLNEAFF.

The gene calls are TRBV20-1 and TRBJ2-1; TRBD1 agrees at 8 bases. J lost 3 bases, V lost 8 bases, and 9 bases had no gene match. The CDR3 runs 14 residues. CDR1 is DFQATT and CDR2 is SNEGSKA in the germline V gene (reference sequence). CDR3 nucleotide sequence: TGCAGTCTACCCCGGGACAGGCTCTACAATGAGCAGTTCTTC. Amino acid sequence: CSLPRDRLYNEQFF.

This chain uses TRBV7-2 with TRBJ2-5; TRBD1 matches at 7 bases. V was pared by 4 bases and J by 5 bases, with 13 bases of the junction left unmatched. This CDR3 is built from 16 residues. Germline V CDR1 and CDR2: SGHTA, FQGNSA. CDR3 protein: CASSSDGQAPRETQYF. The CDR3 DNA sequence: TGTGCCAGCAGCTCCGACGGACAGGCCCCGCGGGAGACCCAGTACTTC.

The chain joins TRBV12-3 or TRBV12-4 to TRBJ2-7; D ambiguous. The CDR3 loop spans 12 amino acids. The V and J ends lost 6 bases and 3 bases respectively, with 9 bases between them. CDR3 protein: CASSPHNYEQYF. The CDR3 bases are TGTGCCAGCAGCCCCCACAACTACGAGCAGTACTTC.

This clonotype was detected only a few times. The CDR3 nucleotides read TGTGCCATCAGTGAAACGGAAAACTATGGCTACACCTTC. Its translation: CAISETENYGYTF. The genes are TRBV10-3 and TRBJ1-2; no clear D. Germline V gene lookup returns CDR1 ENHRY and CDR2 SYGVKD. Deletions cut 3 bases from V and 2 bases from J, with 7 bases between. The CDR3 extends over 13 amino acids.

The genes are TRBV6-5 and TRBJ2-7, with TRBD1 identical over 11 bases. The J segment lost 2 bases and the V segment lost 6 bases, leaving 12 bases of the junction unmatched. The germline gives CDR1 MNHEY, CDR2 SVGAGI. The CDR3 runs 17 residues. The CDR3 protein is CASSLLDPGQGAYEQYF. The DNA of the CDR3 is TGTGCCAGCAGCCTTTTGGATCCGGGACAGGGGGCCTACGAGCAGTACTTC.

This clonotype turned up a few times. V is TRBV19 and J is TRBJ1-1; possible D gene TRBD1, 6 bases. Germline loops: CDR1 LNHDA, CDR2 SQIVND (reference sequence). V shed 7 bases and J shed 4 bases, with 13 bases lying between them. The CDR3 is made up of 13 amino acids. CDR3 DNA sequence: TGTGCCAGTAAGACCGGGACACCCACTGAAGCTTTCTTT. This translates into CASKTGTPTEAFF.